This TCR beta chain comes out of a study of response to subunit inactivated influenza vaccine. In this sample, this clonotype turned up many times. Its antigen is unidentified. With V trimmed by 6 bases and J by 6 bases, 11 bases remained unmatched. CDR1 and CDR2 from the germline V gene are MDHEN and SYDVKM. This CDR3 is built from 15 residues. TCRdb itself ran the RT-PCR reads through MiXCR, one entry per CDR3 protein. The sample records around 580,000 distinct CDR3 sequences, less than 15% being singletons. Regarding the study as a whole: Researchers suggested that each seasonal influenza vaccination recruits few new T cells.

V usage is TRBV28 and J usage is TRBJ2-1, with TRBD1 matching over 7 bases. The origin of this receptor is a man in his forties or fifties who received an inactivated influenza vaccine. The specimen comprised PBMCs from blood, sampled about 13 days after vaccination. This CDR3 is CASSQGQHKGNEQFF. CDR3 nucleotides: TGTGCCAGCAGCCAGGGACAGCACAAAGGCAATGAGCAGTTCTTC.